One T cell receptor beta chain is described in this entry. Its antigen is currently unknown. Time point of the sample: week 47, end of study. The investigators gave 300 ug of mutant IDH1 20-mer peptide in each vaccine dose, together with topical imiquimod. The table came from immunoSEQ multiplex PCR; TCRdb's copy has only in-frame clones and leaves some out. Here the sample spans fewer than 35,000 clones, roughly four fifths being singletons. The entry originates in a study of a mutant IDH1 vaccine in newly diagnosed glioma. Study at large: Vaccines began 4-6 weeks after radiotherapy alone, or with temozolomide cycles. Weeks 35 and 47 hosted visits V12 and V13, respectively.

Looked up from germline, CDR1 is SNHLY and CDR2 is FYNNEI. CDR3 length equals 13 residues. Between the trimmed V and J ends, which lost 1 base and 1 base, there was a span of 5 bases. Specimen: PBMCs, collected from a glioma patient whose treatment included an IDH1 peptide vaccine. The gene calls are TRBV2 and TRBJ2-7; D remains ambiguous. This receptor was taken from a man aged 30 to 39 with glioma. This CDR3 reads CASSEGDSYEQYF. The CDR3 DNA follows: TGTGCCAGCAGTGAAGGGGATTCCTACGAGCAGTACTTC.